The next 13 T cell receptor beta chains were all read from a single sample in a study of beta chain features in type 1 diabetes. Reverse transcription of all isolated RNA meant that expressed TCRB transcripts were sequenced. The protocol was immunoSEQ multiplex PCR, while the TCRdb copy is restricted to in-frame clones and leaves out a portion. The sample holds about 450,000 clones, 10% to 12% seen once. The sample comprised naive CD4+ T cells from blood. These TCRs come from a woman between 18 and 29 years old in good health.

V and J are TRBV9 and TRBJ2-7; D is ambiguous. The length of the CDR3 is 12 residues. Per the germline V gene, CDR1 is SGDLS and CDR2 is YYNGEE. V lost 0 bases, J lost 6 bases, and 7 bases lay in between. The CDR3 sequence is CASSVGLGEQYF. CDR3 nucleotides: TGTGCCAGCAGCGTAGGCTTGGGCGAGCAGTACTTC.

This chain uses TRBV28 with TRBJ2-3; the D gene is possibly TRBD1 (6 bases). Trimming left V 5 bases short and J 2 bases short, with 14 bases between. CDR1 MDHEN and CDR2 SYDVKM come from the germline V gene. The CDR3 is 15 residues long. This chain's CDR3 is CASSALGGHTDTQYF. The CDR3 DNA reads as TGTGCCAGCAGTGCTCTTGGGGGACACACAGATACGCAGTATTTT.

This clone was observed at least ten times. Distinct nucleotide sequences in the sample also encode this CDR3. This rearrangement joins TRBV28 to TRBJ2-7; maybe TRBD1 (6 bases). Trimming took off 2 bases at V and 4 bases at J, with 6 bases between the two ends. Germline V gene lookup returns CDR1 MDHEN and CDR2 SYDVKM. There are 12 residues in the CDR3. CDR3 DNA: TGTGCCAGCAGTTTACAGGGGTACGAGCAGTACGTC. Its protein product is CASSLQGYEQYV.

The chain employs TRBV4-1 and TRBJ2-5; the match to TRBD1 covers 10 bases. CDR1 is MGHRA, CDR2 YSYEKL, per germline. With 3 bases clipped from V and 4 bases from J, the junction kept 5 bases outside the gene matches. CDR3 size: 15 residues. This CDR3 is CASSQTGTGAETQYF. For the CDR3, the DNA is TGCGCCAGCAGCCAGACGGGGACAGGGGCAGAGACCCAGTACTTC.

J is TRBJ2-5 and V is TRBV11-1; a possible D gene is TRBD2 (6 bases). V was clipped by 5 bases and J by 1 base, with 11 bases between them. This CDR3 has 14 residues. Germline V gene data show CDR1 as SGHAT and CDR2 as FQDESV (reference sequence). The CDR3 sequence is CASSRRGIQETQYF. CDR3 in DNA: TGTGCCAGCAGCCGGAGGGGTATCCAAGAGACCCAGTACTTC.

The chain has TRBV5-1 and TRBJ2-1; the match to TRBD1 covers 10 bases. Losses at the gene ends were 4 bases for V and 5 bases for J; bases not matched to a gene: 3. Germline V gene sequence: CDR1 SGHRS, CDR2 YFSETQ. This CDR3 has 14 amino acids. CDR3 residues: CASSGGQGHNEQFF. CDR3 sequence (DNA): TGCGCCAGCAGCGGGGGACAGGGGCACAATGAGCAGTTCTTC.

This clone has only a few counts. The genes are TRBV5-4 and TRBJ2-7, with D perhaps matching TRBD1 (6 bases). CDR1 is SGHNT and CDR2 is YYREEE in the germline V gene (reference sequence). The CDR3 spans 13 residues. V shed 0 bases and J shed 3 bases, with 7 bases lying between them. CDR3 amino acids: CASSLVDSYEQYV. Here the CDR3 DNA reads TGTGCCAGCAGCTTGGTGGACAGCTACGAGCAGTACGTC.

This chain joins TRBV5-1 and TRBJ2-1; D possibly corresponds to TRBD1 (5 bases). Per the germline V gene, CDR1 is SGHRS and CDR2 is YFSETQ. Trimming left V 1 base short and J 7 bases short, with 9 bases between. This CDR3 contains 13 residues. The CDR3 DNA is TGCGCCAGCAGCTTGCCTCAGGGTAATGAGCAGTTCTTC. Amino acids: CASSLPQGNEQFF.

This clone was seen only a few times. The CDR3 bases are TGTGCCAGCAGCATAAGAAGAAACACCGGGGAGCTGTTTTTT. It is translated as CASSIRRNTGELFF. This rearrangement joins TRBV11-1 to TRBJ2-2, with D unresolved. Trimming took off 5 bases at V and 2 bases at J, with 9 bases between the two ends. CDR3 size: 14 residues. Germline V gene data show CDR1 as SGHAT and CDR2 as FQDESV (reference sequence).

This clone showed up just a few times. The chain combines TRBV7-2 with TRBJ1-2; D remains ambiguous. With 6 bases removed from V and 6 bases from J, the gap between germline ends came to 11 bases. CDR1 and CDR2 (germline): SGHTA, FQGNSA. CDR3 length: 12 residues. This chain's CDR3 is CASRQGLHGYTF. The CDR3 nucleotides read TGTGCCAGCAGACAAGGTTTACATGGCTACACCTTC.

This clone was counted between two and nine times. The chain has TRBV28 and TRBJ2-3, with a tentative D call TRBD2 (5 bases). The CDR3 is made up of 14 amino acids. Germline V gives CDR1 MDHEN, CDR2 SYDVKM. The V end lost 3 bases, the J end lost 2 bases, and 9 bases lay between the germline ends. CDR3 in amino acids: CASSFSGITDTQYF. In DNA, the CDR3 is TGTGCCAGCAGTTTTTCGGGGATCACAGATACGCAGTATTTT. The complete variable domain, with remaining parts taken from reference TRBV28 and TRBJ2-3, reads DVKVTQSSRYLVKRTGEKVFLECVQDMDHENMFWYRQDPGLGLRLIYFSYDVKMKEKGDIPEGYSVSREKKERFSLILESASTNQTSMYLCASSFSGITDTQYFGPGTRLTVL.

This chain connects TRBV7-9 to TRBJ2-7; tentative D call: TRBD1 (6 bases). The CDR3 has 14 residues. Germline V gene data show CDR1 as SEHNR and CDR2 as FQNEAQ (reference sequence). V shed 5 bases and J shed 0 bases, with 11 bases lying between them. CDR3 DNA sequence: TGTGCCAGCAGCGCACAGGGTACCTCCTACGAGCAGTACTTC. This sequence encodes CASSAQGTSYEQYF.

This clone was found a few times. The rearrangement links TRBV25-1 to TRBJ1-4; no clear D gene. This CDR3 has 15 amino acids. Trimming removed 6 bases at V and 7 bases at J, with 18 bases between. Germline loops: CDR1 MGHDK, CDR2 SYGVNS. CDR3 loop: CASSSGGRRSEKLFF. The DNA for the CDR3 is TGTGCCAGCAGCTCAGGCGGGAGGCGAAGTGAAAAACTGTTTTTT. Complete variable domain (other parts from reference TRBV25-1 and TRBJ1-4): EADIYQTPRYLVIGTGKKITLECSQTMGHDKMYWYQQDPGMELHLIHYSYGVNSTEKGDLSSESTVSRIRTEHFPLTLESARPSHTSQYLCASSSGGRRSEKLFFGSGTQLSVL.